This T cell receptor beta chain was found in a study of T cell changes during pregnancy in multiple sclerosis (dated by TCRdb to between 2019 and 2020). Study-wide context: The study examined how the T cell repertoire changed over the course of pregnancy in women with multiple sclerosis.

The CDR3 runs 13 residues from the cysteine to the phenylalanine. The only DNA kept is the CDR3, 39 bases in frame from the first base. The junction shows trimming of 7 bases on V and 3 bases on J, plus 12 bases between the germline ends. As encoded in the germline V gene, CDR1 is SGDLS while CDR2 is YYNGEE. The library relied on the immunoSEQ multiplex PCR assay. What TCRdb holds here is the immuneACCESS table cut down to in-frame rearrangements. Part of the clones is not present; checked against another copy, under half of the missing clones reflect an unresolved V gene, and the others are unexplained. In this sample the table shows about 17,000 clones, less than 90% of which occur a single time. The ten largest clones add up to roughly a sixth of the sample. As to this clone: The antigen it recognizes is unknown. Within one base of it there is no much larger clone, and no base qualities were kept.

The source material was CD8+ T cells from peripheral blood mononuclear cells, sampled in the third trimester of pregnancy. The sequence was collected from a female donor in good health, enrolled as a control in a pregnancy study. The chain couples TRBV9 to TRBJ2-3; a tentative D match to TRBD1 spans 6 bases. The DNA sequence reads TGTGCCAGCGCTCAGGGGTTGACAGATACGCAGTATTTT. Its translation reads: CASAQGLTDTQYF.